The T cell receptor (beta chain) under discussion was sequenced for a study of T cell responses to AZD1222 COVID-19 vaccine (TCRdb year 2021). Broadly, across the study: AZD1222 recipients whose second dose came at about 4 weeks and those whose second dose came at about 12 weeks were combined into one group, since spike-specific TCR depth and breadth did not differ between the two schedules. Trial participants were enrolled into age subgroups of 18-55, 56-69 and 70-plus years, which contained roughly 150, 30 and 60 TCR-sequenced participants, respectively. A total of 230 to 250 trial participants underwent TCR sequencing, of whom about 200 had received two doses of AZD1222 and 26 had received two doses of the MenACWY control vaccine. Overall study results and their limits: The vaccine-associated CD4 TCRs covered the entire spike protein, and the dominant responses fell in regions 160-218 and 743-854. Because no day 14 peak-response samples were available, the repertoires could be characterized only after the peak T cell response. Conclusions about previously exposed vaccinees were limited because only six or seven AZD1222 recipients were SARS-CoV-2 seropositive at baseline. A significant rise in spike-specific TCR breadth and depth was observed after two AZD1222 doses relative to day 0 and relative to MenACWY recipients. The 56-69-year group was small, and its depth increase did not reach significance, likely because of low power. Participants were mostly white British and included more females than males, and it was suggested by the authors that clonal diversity may have been underestimated. Nearly half of unique spike-specific TCRs reportedly recognized epitopes outside regions mutated in the B.1.351 and B.1.1.7 variants.

The germline V gene encodes CDR1 SGHRS and CDR2 YFSETQ. V is cut by 5 bases and J by 7 bases, and the space between the germline ends is 16 bases. From the cysteine through the phenylalanine, the CDR3 covers 13 amino acids. Just CDR3 DNA is preserved here, 39 bases in frame from base 1. The time point label on this specimen signifies: baseline before first vaccination. Samples from vaccinated people were obtained from the UK trials COV001 and COV002, which included a single-blind randomized controlled phase 2/3 trial of AZD1222 (ChAdOx1 nCoV-19) in healthy adults. For TCRbeta chain sequencing, PBMC samples from trial participants were taken at day 0 and at day 28 after the second dose. The CDR3 regions of human TCRbeta chains were analyzed by immunosequencing. On the study's bioinformatics: Repertoire TCRs were checked for matches against a reference library of SARS-CoV-2-specific TCRs that had been generated using the MIRA antigen-specificity platform. Breadth was defined as the fraction of unique TCRs that were SARS-CoV-2-associated, and depth was defined as the fraction of total T cells that were SARS-CoV-2-associated. Each spike-specific TCR was assigned to its reactive spike region and to a CD4 or CD8 class using the MIRA data. Log10-transformed breadth and depth values were compared by one-way ANOVA with Sidak's multiple comparisons tests. TCRdb re-hosts the immuneACCESS table, in-frame sequences only. Its copies lack some clones; in the studies checked, an unresolved V gene accounts for under half of them, and the cause for the rest is not known. That table supplies the V and J calls and clone size; D and trimming were determined from the DNA. Counted in this sample were about 140,000 clones; more than 85% of them appeared once. The ten largest clones take up roughly 3.1% of the sample.

A remark on this clone: Its cognate antigen has yet to be identified. Base qualities are not provided; no much larger clone lies one nucleotide away.

The specimen was peripheral blood, collected on day 0 of AZD1222 vaccination. This TCR was sampled from an adult in good health. The chain was built from TRBV5-1 and TRBJ2-7; the D gene is unclear. The DNA is as follows: TGCGCCAGCAGTCTCCCCGCAACCGAGGAGCAGTACTTC. It codes for CASSLPATEEQYF.